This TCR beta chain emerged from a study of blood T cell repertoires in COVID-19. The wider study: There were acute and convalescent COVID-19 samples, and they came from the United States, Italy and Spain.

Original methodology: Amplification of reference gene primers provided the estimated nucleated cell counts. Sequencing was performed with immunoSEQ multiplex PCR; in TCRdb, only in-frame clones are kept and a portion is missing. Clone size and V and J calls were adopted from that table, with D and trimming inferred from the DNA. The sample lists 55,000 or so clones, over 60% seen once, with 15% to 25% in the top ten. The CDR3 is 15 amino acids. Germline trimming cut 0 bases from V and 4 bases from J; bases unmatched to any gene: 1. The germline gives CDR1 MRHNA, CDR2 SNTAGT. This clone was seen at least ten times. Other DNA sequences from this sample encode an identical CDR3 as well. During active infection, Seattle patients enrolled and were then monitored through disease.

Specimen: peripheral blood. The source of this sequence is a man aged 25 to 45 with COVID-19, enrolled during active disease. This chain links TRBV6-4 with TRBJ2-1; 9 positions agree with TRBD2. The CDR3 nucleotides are TGTGCCAGCAGTGACTCTAGCGGGAGTTACAATGAGCAGTTCTTC. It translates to CASSDSSGSYNEQFF.